The 5 T cell receptor beta chains reported below all come from one sample, sequenced in a study of PD-L1 blockade in urothelial cancer. Produced via immunoSEQ multiplex PCR; TCRdb's table is partial and in-frame only. The table has tens of thousands of clones, roughly 86% seen once. The material sequenced was PBMCs, taken around atezolizumab (anti-PD-L1) treatment. The receptors here all came from a man in his forties or fifties with urothelial cancer.

Here the CDR3 reads CASSQWGGAGTYEQYF. For the CDR3, the DNA is TGTGCCAGCAGCCAATGGGGGGGGGCAGGTACCTACGAGCAGTACTTC. V and J are TRBV14 and TRBJ2-7, with a weak D call TRBD2 (7 bases). V lost 2 bases, J lost 2 bases, and 16 bases lay in between. The V gene's germline CDR1 is SGHDN and CDR2 FVKESK. The CDR3 has 16 residues.

The table lists this clone with a few counts. CDR3 amino acids: CASRGQSTTTNEKLFF. The CDR3 nucleotides are TGTGCCAGCAGGGGACAGTCCACAACAACTAATGAAAAACTGTTTTTT. The genes are TRBV7-2 and TRBJ1-4, with TRBD1 matching over 7 bases. Germline V CDR1 and CDR2: SGHTA, FQGNSA. This CDR3 region has 16 residues. The trim removed 6 bases at V and 0 bases at J, leaving 7 bases unmatched. Supplemented by reference TRBV7-2 and TRBJ1-4, the full variable domain reads GAGVSQSPSNKVTEKGKDVELRCDPISGHTALYWYRQSLGQGLEFLIYFQGNSAPDKSGLPSDRFSAERTGGSVSTLTIQRTQQEDSAVYLCASRGQSTTTNEKLFFGSGTQLSVL.

This chain joins TRBV28 and TRBJ2-7, with TRBD1 identical over 7 bases. Germline CDR1 is MDHEN and CDR2 is SYDVKM. CDR3 length: 15 amino acids. V shed 6 bases and J 0 bases; nucleotides not matched to a gene: 8. The chain's CDR3 is CASSSQGTPSYEQYF. The CDR3 DNA sequence: TGTGCCAGCAGCTCACAGGGGACCCCCTCCTACGAGCAGTACTTC.

The chain carries TRBV9 and TRBJ1-5, with D possibly being TRBD1 (6 bases). Germline CDR1 SGDLS, CDR2 YYNGEE. The length of the CDR3 is 15 residues. V was clipped by 0 bases and J by 5 bases, with 12 bases between them. For the CDR3, the DNA is TGTGCCAGCAGCGTAGGCGGGGGGCTGTATCAGCCCCAGCATTTT. This translates into CASSVGGGLYQPQHF.

This clone was picked up one time. This sequence joins TRBV15 and TRBJ1-4; 7 positions agree with TRBD1. The CDR3 is 14 residues long. Germline V gene data show CDR1 as LNHNV and CDR2 as YYDKDF (reference sequence). V lost 5 bases and J lost 5; bases outside the gene matches: 5. CDR3 nucleotides: TGTGCCACCAGCTACAGGGGCCGCAATGAAAAACTGTTTTTT. Translation gives CATSYRGRNEKLFF.